This T cell receptor beta chain was sequenced for a study of post-analysis software for immune sequencing data (dated by TCRdb to the mid-2010s). Regarding the complete study: The recorded disease courses included relapsing-remitting, secondary progressive and progressive-relapsing multiple sclerosis, and some patients had no subtype annotation. Patient repertoires were compared against about a dozen previously published healthy control repertoires from donors aged roughly 6 to 28 years. A subset of samples was prepared in parallel using single-end sample barcoding, then pooled and co-amplified after Illumina adapter ligation.

There are a few counts of this clonotype. This receptor's antigen is unknown. Nothing much larger sits one base from this clone, and base qualities are not available. TCR beta repertoires were profiled from peripheral blood of 13 young patients with multiple sclerosis to demonstrate the VDJtools post-analysis software. The patients with multiple sclerosis were children and adolescents between about 6 and 16 years of age. Overall results and qualifications from the work: Significantly lower normalized Chao1 diversity was found in multiple sclerosis patients than in controls, suggesting substantial peripheral T-cell clonal expansion. A handful of TRBV segments, including TRBV5-6, TRBV5-1 and TRBV20-1, were significantly more frequent in patients than controls. The control group was slightly older than the multiple sclerosis patient group. Direct clustering with F measure showed strong co-clustering of samples prepared in the same batch, prompting a batch-effect correction.

The germline V gene (reference sequence) specifies SEHNR as CDR1 and FQNEAQ as CDR2. The cysteine opens and the phenylalanine closes a CDR3 of 16 amino acids. Of the read, only the CDR3 DNA is kept; its 48 bases are in frame from base 1. Library method: PCR. The listed sequencing device is Illumina HiSeq 2500. To reduce PCR and sequencing biases, unique molecular identifiers were incorporated into the TCR beta cDNA libraries. Per 1 to 10 million input T cells, approximately 500,000 cDNA molecules were obtained, such that each molecule approximated one T cell. Patient libraries were prepared and sequenced with the same protocol used for the earlier healthy control dataset. Samples belonging to the same batch were prepared together, multiplexed and sequenced on a shared HiSeq lane. Regarding the original processing steps: MIGEC handled the raw barcoded reads, throwing out single-read molecular identifier groups before consensus assembly and CDR3 extraction. Clonotype tables were post-analysed with VDJtools, normalizing diversity by down-sampling all datasets to the smallest sample size. In repertoire overlap clustering, CDR3 amino acid sequences, but not nucleotide sequences, were matched to correct batch-related cross-sample contamination. In-frame beta chains were kept once TCRdb had trimmed the public reads at Q25 with fastp and called clones with MiXCR. Each CDR3 protein appears once, grouped with its most common genes and DNA. None of the V and J calls come from the authors' own analysis; TCRdb made them. Across this sample there are about 820,000 distinct CDR3 sequences, with approximately 53% seen only once. The ten largest make up around 4.5% of the sample.

The sequence is built from TRBV7-9 and TRBJ2-1; TRBD2 aligns with 8 central bases. The J call may be in error: the DNA end matches TRBJ2-7 better. The origin of this receptor is a girl between 5 and 17 years old with multiple sclerosis. Material: blood. The DNA reads as follows: TGTGCCAGCAGTTCCTACCCGGCAGCGGGAGATAACGAGCAGTACTTC. Its translation is CASSSYPAAGDNEQYF.